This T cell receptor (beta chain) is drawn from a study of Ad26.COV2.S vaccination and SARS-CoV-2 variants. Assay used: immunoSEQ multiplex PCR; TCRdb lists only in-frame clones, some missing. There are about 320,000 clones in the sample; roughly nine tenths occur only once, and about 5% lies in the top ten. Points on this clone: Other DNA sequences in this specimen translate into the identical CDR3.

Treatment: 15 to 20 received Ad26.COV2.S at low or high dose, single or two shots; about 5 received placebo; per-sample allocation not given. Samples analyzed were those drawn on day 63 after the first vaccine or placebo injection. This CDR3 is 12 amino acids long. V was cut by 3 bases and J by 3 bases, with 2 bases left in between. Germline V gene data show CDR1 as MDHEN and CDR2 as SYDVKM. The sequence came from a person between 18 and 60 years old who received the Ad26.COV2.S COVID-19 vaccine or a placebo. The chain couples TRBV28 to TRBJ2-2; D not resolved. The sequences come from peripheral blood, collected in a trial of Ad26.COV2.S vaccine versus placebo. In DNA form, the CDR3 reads TGTGCCAGCAGTTTGTACACCGGGGAGCTGTTTTTT. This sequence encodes CASSLYTGELFF.